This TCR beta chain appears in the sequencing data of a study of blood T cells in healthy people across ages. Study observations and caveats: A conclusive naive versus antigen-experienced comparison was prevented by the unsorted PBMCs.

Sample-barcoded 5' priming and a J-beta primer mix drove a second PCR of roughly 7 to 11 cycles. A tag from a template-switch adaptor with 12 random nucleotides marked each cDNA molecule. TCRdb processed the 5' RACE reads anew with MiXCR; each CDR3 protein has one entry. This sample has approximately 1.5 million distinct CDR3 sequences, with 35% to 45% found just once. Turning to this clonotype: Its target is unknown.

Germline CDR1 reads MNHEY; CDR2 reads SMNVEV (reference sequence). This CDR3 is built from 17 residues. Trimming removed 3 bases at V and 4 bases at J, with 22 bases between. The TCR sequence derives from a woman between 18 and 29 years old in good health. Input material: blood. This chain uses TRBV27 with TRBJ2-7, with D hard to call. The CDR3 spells CASSFVGDGVVRYEQYF. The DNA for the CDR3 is TGTGCCAGCAGTTTTGTAGGAGATGGGGTCGTAAGGTACGAGCAGTACTTC.